This entry lists 5 T cell receptor beta chains sequenced from one sample in a study of graft-versus-host responses after intestinal transplantation. Some clones are missing from TCRdb's copy, which holds only in-frame ones; the method was immunoSEQ multiplex PCR. The sample includes roughly 89,000 clones, roughly 91% of them seen just once. Their target antigens are unknown. The specimen was unstimulated CD4+ T cells sorted from spleen or lymph node cells, collected before intestinal transplant. The receptors here all came from a human donor who received an intestinal transplant.

CDR3 protein: CASSSTGMLGGNTIYF. The CDR3 DNA is TGCGCCAGCAGTTCGACAGGGATGCTTGGTGGAAACACCATATATTTT. The rearrangement joins TRBV5-1 to TRBJ1-3; 7 bases are shared with TRBD1. CDR1 SGHRS and CDR2 YFSETQ come from the germline V gene. The CDR3 extends over 16 amino acids. The ends lost 5 bases at V and 3 bases at J; junction bases unmatched: 11.

J is TRBJ2-3 and V is TRBV2; the D is unclear. Germline lookup yields CDR1 SNHLY and CDR2 FYNNEI. Trimming cost V 1 base and J 2 bases, with 10 bases left between them. This CDR3 is built from 15 residues. The chain's CDR3 is CASSEDHGSTDTQYF. CDR3 DNA sequence: TGTGCCAGCAGTGAAGACCACGGGTCCACAGATACGCAGTATTTT.

The rearrangement links TRBV29-1 to TRBJ2-4; tentative D call: TRBD1 (6 bases). CDR1 is SQVTM and CDR2 is ANQGSEA in the germline V gene. Trimming took 4 bases from V and 0 from J, leaving 10 bases between them. The CDR3 covers 14 residues. The CDR3 nucleotides are TGCAGCGTTGCAGGGGATATAGCCAAAAACATTCAGTACTTC. Protein product: CSVAGDIAKNIQYF.

The chain couples TRBV6-5 to TRBJ2-1; 9 nucleotides agree with TRBD1. V lost 7 bases, J lost 4 bases, and 8 bases stayed unmatched. This CDR3 contains 15 residues. Germline V CDR1 and CDR2: MNHEY, SVGAGI. The CDR3 loop is CASTLDRGAYNEQFF. CDR3 DNA sequence: TGTGCCAGCACACTAGACAGGGGGGCATACAATGAGCAGTTCTTC.

The chain's CDR3 is CASSIQGAVGNEQFF. In nucleotides, the CDR3 is TGTGCCAGCAGCATACAGGGGGCGGTCGGCAATGAGCAGTTCTTC. V is TRBV27 and J is TRBJ2-1, with 9 positions matching TRBD1. With 6 bases clipped from V and 6 bases from J, the junction kept 9 bases outside the gene matches. Germline CDR1 MNHEY, CDR2 SMNVEV (reference sequence). There are 15 residues in the CDR3.